Shown below are 27 T cell receptor beta chains from a single sample sequenced in a study of Ad26.COV2.S vaccination and SARS-CoV-2 variants. The repertoire was sequenced with immunoSEQ multiplex PCR; TCRdb's copy has only in-frame clones and lacks some. The top ten hold approximately 7.8% of the sample, which has over 300,000 clones, roughly 80% seen once. Treatment of the sample: around 19 received Ad26.COV2.S at low or high dose, single or two shots; roughly five received placebo; per-sample allocation not given. Sample collection was performed on day 63 after the first vaccine or placebo injection. The specimen was peripheral blood, collected in a trial of Ad26.COV2.S vaccine versus placebo. The origin of the receptors is a person between 18 and 65 years old who received the Ad26.COV2.S COVID-19 vaccine or a placebo.

The chain is built from TRBV7-9 and TRBJ1-1, with D possibly matching TRBD1 (6 bases). This CDR3 has 14 amino acids. V was cut by 5 bases and J by 1 base, with 11 bases left in between. CDR1 and CDR2 from the germline V gene are SEHNR and FQNEAQ (reference sequence). This chain's CDR3 is CASSPYRENTEAFF. The CDR3 DNA reads TGTGCCAGCAGCCCGTACAGGGAGAACACTGAAGCTTTCTTT.

The rearrangement joins TRBV7-9 to TRBJ2-5, with 9 nucleotides matching TRBD1. With 5 bases clipped from V and 3 bases from J, the junction kept 7 bases outside the gene matches. There are 15 residues in the CDR3. CDR1 and CDR2 (germline): SEHNR, FQNEAQ (reference sequence). CDR3 bases: TGTGCCAGCAGCCCGGGACAGGGTGGGAAAGAGACCCAGTACTTC. Translation: CASSPGQGGKETQYF.

The chain carries TRBV4-1 and TRBJ1-3; D unclear. Germline V gene data show CDR1 as MGHRA and CDR2 as YSYEKL. V was pared by 2 bases and J by 0 bases, with 11 bases between. The CDR3 is 16 amino acids. The CDR3 region is CASSQTWAASGNTIYF. As DNA, the CDR3 is TGCGCCAGCAGCCAAACCTGGGCAGCCTCTGGAAACACCATATATTTT.

The chain links TRBV6-5 to TRBJ1-1, with a possible D match to TRBD1 (5 bases). Germline-derived CDR1 and CDR2 are MNHEY and SVGAGI. With 2 bases removed from V and 9 bases from J, the gap between germline ends came to 10 bases. The CDR3 length is 12 residues. CDR3 in DNA: TGTGCCAGCAGTTACCGGGAGGGGAAAGCTTTCTTT. This gives the protein CASSYREGKAFF.

The genes are TRBV27 and TRBJ1-6, with TRBD1 matching over 7 bases. J gave up 10 bases and V 0 bases, and 9 bases lay outside the gene matches. The germline V gene has CDR1 MNHEY and CDR2 SMNVEV (reference sequence). The CDR3 is made up of 16 amino acids. The CDR3 loop is CASSLSNWDRFSPLHF. The CDR3 DNA reads TGTGCCAGCAGTTTATCGAATTGGGACAGATTCTCACCCCTCCACTTT.

This rearrangement joins TRBV11-2 to TRBJ2-7; 8 positions agree with TRBD2. Looked up from germline, CDR1 is SGHAT and CDR2 is FQNNGV. V dropped 8 bases and J dropped 2; count of bases not matched to a gene: 5. This CDR3 region has 13 residues. The CDR3 sequence is CASGLAGTYEQYF. CDR3 nucleotides: TGTGCCAGCGGTCTAGCGGGTACCTACGAGCAGTACTTC.

The rearrangement joins TRBV18 to TRBJ1-3; a possible D gene is TRBD1 (5 bases). V dropped 9 bases and J dropped 1 base, with 10 bases sitting between them. CDR1 KGHSH and CDR2 LQKENI come from the germline V gene. CDR3 length: 13 residues. CDR3 loop: CASPWGSGNTIYF. CDR3 in DNA: TGTGCCAGTCCTTGGGGGTCTGGAAACACCATATATTTT.

The V call is TRBV5-4, the J call TRBJ2-7, with unresolved D. Trimming stripped 0 bases from V and 0 bases from J, with 7 bases between. The length of the CDR3 is 14 residues. Germline V lookup: CDR1 SGHNT, CDR2 YYREEE (reference sequence). The CDR3 region has the DNA TGTGCCAGCAGCTTGGATCCGAGCTCCTACGAGCAGTACTTC. This codes for CASSLDPSSYEQYF.

This chain connects TRBV5-1 to TRBJ2-3; 12 bases line up with TRBD2. Germline V gene sequence: CDR1 SGHRS, CDR2 YFSETQ. The CDR3 runs 16 residues. The V gene end was trimmed by 4 bases and the J gene end by 6 bases; junction bases not matched to a gene: 9. Here the CDR3 reads CASSPYTSGRTDTQYF. The CDR3 DNA sequence: TGCGCCAGCAGCCCATATACTAGCGGGAGGACGGATACGCAGTATTTT. Combining the CDR3 with reference TRBV5-1 and TRBJ2-3 gives the whole variable domain KAGVTQTPRYLIKTRGQQVTLSCSPISGHRSVSWYQQTPGQGLQFLFEYFSETQRNKGNFPGRFSGRQFSNSRSEMNVSTLELGDSALYLCASSPYTSGRTDTQYFGPGTRLTVL.

The J gene is TRBJ2-1, the V gene TRBV18, with 9 bases identical to TRBD1. This CDR3 has 16 residues. From germline, CDR1 is KGHSH and CDR2 LQKENI. The V and J ends lost 1 base and 3 bases, in that order; junction bases with no gene match: 4. The CDR3 here is CASSPLRDRVYNEQFF. The CDR3 nucleotides are TGTGCCAGCTCACCACTCCGGGACAGGGTCTACAATGAGCAGTTCTTC.

This clone occurred once. This sequence joins TRBV5-1 and TRBJ1-2; 8 nucleotides align to TRBD1. The ends lost 2 bases at V and 8 bases at J; junction bases unmatched: 5. There are 13 residues in the CDR3. Germline lookup yields CDR1 SGHRS and CDR2 YFSETQ. CDR3 in amino acids: CASSFGQGPGYTF. The CDR3 region has the DNA TGCGCCAGCAGCTTTGGACAGGGCCCCGGCTACACCTTC.

The chain recombines TRBV7-9 with TRBJ1-6, with a weak D call TRBD1 (5 bases). Deletions cut 5 bases from V and 14 bases from J, with 16 bases between. Germline V lookup: CDR1 SEHNR, CDR2 FQNEAQ (reference sequence). This CDR3 region has 13 residues. CDR3 coding DNA: TGTGCCAGCAGCCCCTCGGGGCCTGCATCCCTCCACTTT. As protein: CASSPSGPASLHF.

In DNA, the CDR3 is TGTGCCAGCGAATCGGCCCTCGGCGGGGGTTTTGGAAACACCATATATTTT. Protein sequence: CASESALGGGFGNTIYF. The J gene is TRBJ1-3, the V gene TRBV27; perhaps TRBD1 as D (5 bases). V gave up 8 bases and J gave up 3 bases, with 23 bases separating them. This CDR3 is 17 amino acids long. CDR1 and CDR2 from the germline V gene are MNHEY and SMNVEV (reference sequence).

The sample holds many counts of this clone. The CDR3 loop is CASSLAREGGYTF. The CDR3, as DNA: TGTGCCAGCAGTTTAGCCAGGGAAGGAGGCTACACCTTC. The rearrangement uses TRBV12-3 or TRBV12-4 and TRBJ1-2, with D tentatively TRBD1 (5 bases). This CDR3 comprises 13 residues. Trimming cost V 0 bases and J 8 bases, with 10 bases left between them.

The chain couples TRBV5-1 to TRBJ1-1, with no clear D. V was shortened by 1 base and J by 3 bases, with 7 bases between the two germline ends. The CDR3 runs 13 residues. Germline CDR1 is SGHRS and CDR2 is YFSETQ. DNA of the CDR3: TGCGCCAGCAGCTTGACGGAAGACACTGAAGCTTTCTTT. Translated: CASSLTEDTEAFF.

The chain uses TRBV20-1 and TRBJ1-2; D is undetermined. The CDR3 spans 11 residues. Trimming removed 6 bases from V and 8 bases from J, with 13 bases in between. Germline CDR1 DFQATT, CDR2 SNEGSKA (reference sequence). As DNA, the CDR3 is TGCAGTGCCCACCGGCCTGACGGCTACACCTTC. Translation gives CSAHRPDGYTF.

This chain connects TRBV7-2 to TRBJ2-7; the D gene is possibly TRBD1 (5 bases). The CDR3 spans 14 residues. Trimming stripped 3 bases from V and 6 bases from J, with 15 bases between. The germline V gene has CDR1 SGHTA and CDR2 FQGNSA. CDR3 nucleotide sequence: TGTGCCAGCAGCTTGTATGGACACATCGGCGAGCAGTACTTC. Its protein is CASSLYGHIGEQYF.

This chain joins TRBV28 and TRBJ2-5; 8 bases agree with TRBD2. This CDR3 has 15 amino acids. Germline V gene lookup returns CDR1 MDHEN and CDR2 SYDVKM. V was pared by 4 bases and J by 1 base, with 5 bases of the junction left unmatched. CDR3 amino acids: CASSSHGRGQETQYF. In DNA form, the CDR3 reads TGTGCCAGCAGTTCCCACGGGAGGGGCCAAGAGACCCAGTACTTC.

The chain is built from TRBV6-5 and TRBJ1-1, with 7 bases fitting TRBD1. The CDR3 totals 13 residues. Germline loops: CDR1 MNHEY, CDR2 SVGAGI. V lost 5 bases, J lost 4 bases, and 4 bases stayed unmatched. CDR3 sequence reads: CASSTGQSTEAFF. CDR3 DNA: TGTGCCAGCAGTACGGGACAGAGCACTGAAGCTTTCTTT.

The gene calls are TRBV13 and TRBJ1-1; no reliable D call. The CDR3 has 11 residues. Germline values: CDR1 PRHDT, CDR2 FYEKMQ (reference sequence). V lost 0 bases and J 10 bases, leaving 6 bases between the germline ends. The CDR3, as DNA: TGTGCCAGCAGCTTAGGGAGAGGAGCTTTCTTT. Its protein product is CASSLGRGAFF.

V is TRBV4-1 and J is TRBJ1-6; 7 nucleotides agree with TRBD1. J was trimmed by 6 bases and V by 3 bases; bases with no gene match: 8. The CDR3 sequence is 16 residues long. CDR1 and CDR2 from the germline V gene are MGHRA and YSYEKL. CDR3 amino acids: CASSQEGTAFNSPLHF. The CDR3 DNA sequence: TGCGCCAGCAGCCAGGAAGGGACAGCCTTTAATTCACCCCTCCACTTT.

This clone was seen a single time. Written as DNA, the CDR3 is TGCAGCGTGTATGAGACTAGCGGGAGCTACGAGCAGTACTTC. This encodes CSVYETSGSYEQYF. The V gene is TRBV29-1, the J gene TRBJ2-7; 12 nucleotides match TRBD2. The germline V gene encodes CDR1 SQVTM and CDR2 ANQGSEA. Germline trimming cut 6 bases from V and 3 bases from J; bases unmatched to any gene: 6. This CDR3 region has 14 residues.

The chain couples TRBV7-2 to TRBJ2-7; 7 bases align to TRBD1. The CDR3 extends over 14 amino acids. CDR1 and CDR2 from the germline V gene are SGHTA and FQGNSA. V was clipped by 7 bases and J by 5 bases; unmatched bases: 11. CDR3 sequence: CASTGQGERHEQYF. CDR3 DNA sequence: TGTGCCAGCACGGGGCAGGGGGAACGTCACGAGCAGTACTTC.

In this sample, this clone turned up a few times. This rearrangement joins TRBV5-1 to TRBJ1-6; 7 nucleotides match TRBD1. The ends lost 4 bases at V and 10 bases at J; junction bases unmatched: 23. CDR1 SGHRS and CDR2 YFSETQ come from the germline V gene. The CDR3 is 19 residues long. DNA of the CDR3: TGCGCCAGCAGCCATCCCGGACAGGCCCACGATAGGAGAGAATCACCCCTCCACTTT. This encodes CASSHPGQAHDRRESPLHF. Filled out from reference TRBV5-1 and TRBJ1-6, the complete variable domain reads KAGVTQTPRYLIKTRGQQVTLSCSPISGHRSVSWYQQTPGQGLQFLFEYFSETQRNKGNFPGRFSGRQFSNSRSEMNVSTLELGDSALYLCASSHPGQAHDRRESPLHFGNGTRLTVT.

The rearrangement joins TRBV28 to TRBJ1-1, with D possibly matching TRBD1 (5 bases). Trimming took 7 bases from V and 3 from J, leaving 6 bases between them. Per germline, CDR1 MDHEN and CDR2 SYDVKM. The CDR3 runs to 11 residues. In nucleotides, the CDR3 is TGTGCCAGCACGGGGCACACTGAAGCTTTCTTT. Translating gives CASTGHTEAFF. The full variable domain, with the rest looked up from reference TRBV28 and TRBJ1-1, is DVKVTQSSRYLVKRTGEKVFLECVQDMDHENMFWYRQDPGLGLRLIYFSYDVKMKEKGDIPEGYSVSREKKERFSLILESASTNQTSMYLCASTGHTEAFFGQGTRLTVV.

This chain connects TRBV27 to TRBJ1-2, with D tentatively TRBD1 (6 bases). The length of the CDR3 is 14 residues. Trimming stripped 3 bases from V and 4 bases from J, with 12 bases between. Per germline, CDR1 MNHEY and CDR2 SMNVEV (reference sequence). The CDR3 sequence is CASSFAGASYGYTF. Written as DNA, the CDR3 is TGTGCCAGCAGTTTTGCAGGGGCGAGCTATGGCTACACCTTC.

The rearrangement uses TRBV2 and TRBJ1-1; D is undetermined. Germline assignment: CDR1 SNHLY and CDR2 FYNNEI. This CDR3 is 13 amino acids long. Trimming pared 5 bases from V and 0 bases from J, leaving 7 bases between. The CDR3 DNA follows: TGTGCCAGCAGTATAGACATGAACACTGAAGCTTTCTTT. The encoded protein is CASSIDMNTEAFF. Supplemented by reference TRBV2 and TRBJ1-1, the full variable domain reads EPEVTQTPSHQVTQMGQEVILRCVPISNHLYFYWYRQILGQKVEFLVSFYNNEISEKSEIFDDQFSVERPDGSNFTLKIRSTKLEDSAMYFCASSIDMNTEAFFGQGTRLTVV.